The following is a TCR beta chain sequence with its context. Profiling relied on immunoSEQ multiplex PCR, and the TCRdb table lists in-frame clones only, not all of them. The sample contains 120,000 to 150,000 clones, 84% of which appear only once. This sample is part of a study of blood T cell repertoires in COVID-19. The length of the CDR3 is 15 residues. Germline V gene lookup returns CDR1 SGDLS and CDR2 YYNGEE. Trimming left V 0 bases short and J 5 bases short, with 14 bases between. The sequencing sample was made of PBMCs or T cells enriched from blood (not recorded which). The V gene is TRBV9, the J gene TRBJ1-1; a weak D match, TRBD1 (6 bases). The clonotype originates from a woman in her 50s who had been exposed to COVID-19. The CDR3 DNA sequence: TGTGCCAGCAGCGTAGGAGGCCAGGGGTGGACTGAAGCTTTCTTT. It encodes CASSVGGQGWTEAFF.